These 16 T cell receptor beta chains originate from one sample sequenced in a study of identifying expanded T cells in peripheral blood. Clones were read by immunoSEQ multiplex PCR, and TCRdb kept only the in-frame ones, dropping some. Of 70,000 or so clones listed, 85% to 90% were seen once; the top ten hold 2.5% to 3.5%. The specimen sequenced was blood. The source is a person aged 18 to 75 in good health.

This CDR3 reads CASSSGAAGRASSETQYF. CDR3 in DNA: TGTGCCAGCAGCTCTGGGGCGGCCGGGAGGGCATCGAGTGAGACCCAGTACTTC. J is TRBJ2-5 and V is TRBV11-2; 8 bases map to TRBD2. The CDR3 loop spans 18 amino acids. CDR1 is SGHAT and CDR2 is FQNNGV in the germline V gene. The ends lost 4 bases at V and 5 bases at J; junction bases unmatched: 18.

V gene TRBV19 combines with J gene TRBJ2-6; TRBD1 agrees at 9 bases. The germline CDR1 and CDR2 sequences are LNHDA and SQIVND (reference sequence). J was trimmed by 4 bases and V by 5 bases; bases with no gene match: 12. The CDR3 consists of 18 residues. CDR3 residues: CASSLRDREFSGANVLTF. The CDR3 DNA sequence: TGTGCCAGTAGTCTCCGGGACAGGGAGTTTTCGGGGGCCAACGTCCTGACTTTC.

The V call is TRBV4-3, the J call TRBJ2-1, with D maybe TRBD2 (5 bases). Trimming left V 0 bases short and J 4 bases short, with 7 bases between. This CDR3 region has 14 residues. From germline, CDR1 is LGHNA and CDR2 YSLEER. In DNA form, the CDR3 reads TGCGCCAGCAGCCAAGAAGAGGGTTACAATGAGCAGTTCTTC. Translating it yields CASSQEEGYNEQFF.

This clone was recorded once. The V gene is TRBV5-1, the J gene TRBJ1-2, with D uncertain. Per germline, CDR1 SGHRS and CDR2 YFSETQ. Deletions cut 5 bases from V and 9 bases from J, with 23 bases between. The CDR3 runs 15 residues. The DNA of the CDR3 is TGCGCCAGCAGGGTCATACCCGGACCCTCAGATCGCTACACCTTC. Translated: CASRVIPGPSDRYTF.

The V and J genes are TRBV20-1 and TRBJ2-1; possibly TRBD1 for D (5 bases). The CDR3 sequence is 11 residues long. Trimming took 7 bases from V and 3 from J, leaving 7 bases between them. Germline assignment: CDR1 DFQATT and CDR2 SNEGSKA (reference sequence). CDR3 in DNA: TGCAGTGGGACAAACTACAATGAGCAGTTCTTC. Its protein product is CSGTNYNEQFF.

The rearrangement uses TRBV6-5 and TRBJ2-7; 8 nucleotides match TRBD1. With 6 bases clipped from V and 5 bases from J, the junction kept 12 bases outside the gene matches. Germline CDR1 reads MNHEY; CDR2 reads SVGAGI. This CDR3 comprises 15 residues. CDR3 residues: CASSPRNRGSHEQYF. The CDR3 DNA sequence: TGTGCCAGCAGCCCAAGGAACAGGGGGTCCCACGAGCAGTACTTC.

The J gene is TRBJ2-7, the V gene TRBV10-3, with 13 bases fitting TRBD2. The V and J ends lost 3 bases and 2 bases, in that order; junction bases with no gene match: 4. The CDR3 consists of 16 residues. Germline V CDR1 and CDR2: ENHRY, SYGVKD. The CDR3 region is CAISDHGTSGTYEQYF. CDR3 in DNA: TGTGCCATCAGTGATCATGGGACTAGCGGGACCTACGAGCAGTACTTC.

This clone is a singleton in its sample. This sequence joins TRBV4-1 and TRBJ1-4, with 7 bases matching TRBD1. The V gene end was trimmed by 1 base and the J gene end by 4 bases; junction bases not matched to a gene: 3. The CDR3 extends over 15 amino acids. Per germline, CDR1 MGHRA and CDR2 YSYEKL. CDR3 in amino acids: CASSQGGQFNEKLFF. The CDR3 region has the DNA TGCGCCAGCAGCCAAGGGGGACAGTTTAATGAAAAACTGTTTTTT.

V is TRBV7-2 and J is TRBJ1-1, with unresolved D. The V gene's germline CDR1 is SGHTA and CDR2 FQGNSA. The CDR3 loop spans 12 amino acids. V was cut by 5 bases and J by 1 base, with 5 bases left in between. CDR3 loop: CASSRRNTEAFF. The CDR3 nucleotides read TGTGCCAGCAGCAGGCGGAACACTGAAGCTTTCTTT.

The chain links TRBV19 to TRBJ1-1; D is unresolved. The CDR3 has 17 amino acids. CDR1 and CDR2 from the germline V gene are LNHDA and SQIVND (reference sequence). V shed 3 bases and J shed 4 bases, with 21 bases lying between them. The CDR3 nucleotides are TGTGCCAGTAGTATCCTCCGTGGTGTAAAAAGGAGCACTGAAGCTTTCTTT. As protein: CASSILRGVKRSTEAFF.

The CDR3 loop is CASSFIGTAPYGYTF. CDR3 bases: TGTGCCAGCAGCTTTATCGGGACAGCTCCCTATGGCTACACCTTC. The chain recombines TRBV7-8 with TRBJ1-2, with TRBD1 matching 7 bases. The germline gives CDR1 SGHVS, CDR2 FQNEAQ. The CDR3 runs 15 residues. Losses at the gene ends were 3 bases for V and 4 bases for J; bases not matched to a gene: 8.

The V gene is TRBV27, the J gene TRBJ2-1, with 12 bases fitting TRBD2. Germline V gene lookup returns CDR1 MNHEY and CDR2 SMNVEV (reference sequence). Trimming removed 3 bases from V and 6 bases from J; junction bases left unmatched: 6. The CDR3 covers 16 residues. The CDR3 loop reads CASSLTSGRGTNEQFF. In nucleotides, the CDR3 is TGTGCCAGCAGTTTGACTAGCGGGAGAGGAACCAATGAGCAGTTCTTC.

This clone was observed once. The genes are TRBV4-2 and TRBJ1-1, with unresolved D. Looked up from germline, CDR1 is LGHNA and CDR2 is YNFKEQ. The V end lost 4 bases, the J end lost 4 bases, and 16 bases lay between the germline ends. This CDR3 is 15 amino acids long. The CDR3 reads CASSRSLEWTTEAFF. CDR3 nucleotides: TGTGCCAGCAGCCGAAGCCTGGAGTGGACCACTGAAGCTTTCTTT.

The chain is built from TRBV18 and TRBJ2-7; tentative D call: TRBD2 (5 bases). The CDR3 runs to 14 residues. V lost 1 base to trimming and J lost 2 bases, with 9 bases between them. Germline lookup yields CDR1 KGHSH and CDR2 LQKENI. CDR3 amino acids: CASSPRSGAYEQYF. The CDR3 DNA is TGTGCCAGCTCACCACGGAGCGGTGCCTACGAGCAGTACTTC.

V and J are TRBV27 and TRBJ1-1; TRBD1 might be the D (5 bases). CDR3 length: 14 amino acids. Per the germline V gene, CDR1 is MNHEY and CDR2 is SMNVEV (reference sequence). Trimming cost V 6 bases and J 0 bases, with 11 bases left between them. Here the CDR3 reads CASSPDIMNTEAFF. The CDR3 bases are TGTGCCAGCAGCCCGGACATCATGAACACTGAAGCTTTCTTT.

CDR3 DNA: TGTGCCAGCAGTTGGGGGTACTTGGAGGCTAATGAAAAACTGTTTTTT. Its translation is CASSWGYLEANEKLFF. The chain is built from TRBV6-5 and TRBJ1-4, with a possible D match to TRBD1 (5 bases). Trimming removed 4 bases from V and 3 bases from J, with 15 bases in between. This CDR3 has 16 amino acids. Germline V gives CDR1 MNHEY, CDR2 SVGAGI.